These T cell receptor beta chains were read from a single sample in a study of radiotherapy plus CTLA-4 blockade in lung cancer. Repertoires were generated with immunoSEQ multiplex PCR, while TCRdb's copy carries only in-frame clones and drops some. The data hold some 51,000 clones, with approximately 80% observed a single time. The sequencing here drew on peripheral blood, taken from a patient treated with radiotherapy plus ipilimumab. These receptors originate from a human donor with non-small cell lung cancer whose response to radiotherapy plus ipilimumab could not be evaluated. Both conserved end residues are part of each CDR3. Each record gives: clone size, CDR3 length, D gene, V gene, CDR3 protein. A D gene is named only where the DNA matches it firmly. Clone size, where shown, is once, few, many, or a class for clones that have expanded.

. | 15 | TRBD1 | TRBV5-1 | CASTDSGGQTGELFF
. | 15 | . | TRBV7-9 | CASSLMSGGWGEQYF
once | 15 | TRBD1 | TRBV27 | CASSPDRNPGNTIYF
. | 13 | TRBD1 | TRBV11-3 | CASSSRQGDTQYF
. | 16 | . | TRBV6-5 | CASSYSRVRGSYEQYF
. | 15 | TRBD2 | TRBV5-1 | CASSTLAGEYNEQFF
. | 17 | . | TRBV18 | CASSPDRILSGANVLTF
. | 15 | . | TRBV28 | CASSAPTGGNYGYTF
. | 16 | . | TRBV5-8 | CASSLVFGSSYNEQFF
. | 15 | . | TRBV18 | CASSPERSGGQPQHF
. | 14 | . | TRBV2 | CASRQTGLRYGYTF
. | 14 | . | TRBV29-1 | CSVGGQGSAYEQYF
. | 15 | . | TRBV7-5 | CARSVRDSGAYEQYF
. | 14 | TRBD1 | TRBV25-1 | CASSAWTGGHEQYF
. | 13 | . | TRBV28 | CASSQGTNEKLFF
. | 16 | TRBD1 | TRBV9 | CASSTTGTGTHYGYTF
. | 15 | TRBD2 | TRBV5-1 | CASSLAGLAGDEQFF
. | 13 | TRBD1 | TRBV2 | CASKGTGNEKLFF
few | 17 | TRBD1 | TRBV9 | CASSAPLEGTVNEKLFF
. | 17 | TRBD1 | TRBV19 | CASRLSGQRSGANVLTF
. | 16 | TRBD2 | TRBV5-4 | CASSLGRGTTYNEQFF
. | 14 | . | TRBV19 | CASTKDKLGETQYF
. | 12 | TRBD1 | TRBV25-1 | CASSDQGQGTIF
. | 14 | TRBD2 | TRBV18 | CASSPQLAGDEQFF
. | 16 | . | TRBV7-6 | CASSPRQVRDNSPLHF
. | 17 | . | TRBV7-7 | CASSLSSPAPGQETQYF
. | 16 | . | TRBV7-8 | CASSLGGSSSYNEQFF
. | 15 | TRBD2 | TRBV18 | CASSPQGAGPYEQYF
. | 14 | . | TRBV10-2 | CASSELSSYNEQFF
. | 12 | TRBD2 | TRBV28 | CASNVAGYEQYF
. | 16 | . | TRBV5-6 | CASSFDVSGTGETQYF
. | 16 | TRBD2 | TRBV6-5 | CASSYSRLAGAGEQFF
. | 12 | . | TRBV30 | CAWRQGTDTQYF
few | 12 | . | TRBV11-2 | CASSRLGAVQYF
. | 13 | . | TRBV7-3 | CASTWGPTGELFF
. | 13 | TRBD1 | TRBV6-1 | CASSVGQPQPQHF
once | 14 | . | TRBV2 | CASRGIGGKTEAFF
once | 15 | . | TRBV6-5 | CASRGGVHLNSPLHF
. | 12 | . | TRBV6-1 | CASSAWVGKQYF
. | 15 | . | TRBV4-3 | CASSQESQGDTEAFF
. | 14 | . | TRBV6-5 | CASSPGTTYQPQHF
. | 13 | . | TRBV2 | CASSDPGTDTQYF
. | 15 | TRBD1 | TRBV2 | CASRRGRDSSYEQYF
few | 13 | . | TRBV7-6 | CASSLRVTGELFF
. | 15 | . | TRBV7-2 | CASRGGPRGGEKLFF
. | 17 | . | TRBV19 | CASSIGWHNRNTGELFF
. | 14 | . | TRBV28 | CASSLSGQHNEQFF
few | 16 | TRBD2 | TRBV10-3 | CAISPGGASGSYEQYF
. | 16 | . | TRBV4-3 | CASSQGAVSKQETQYF
few | 18 | TRBD2 | TRBV10-3 | CAISEPTSGRSSYNEQFF
few | 16 | TRBD2 | TRBV9 | CASSSPGTSILYEQFF
. | 14 | TRBD1 | TRBV29-1 | CSALEPQGAGELFF
. | 16 | . | TRBV4-1 | CASSQRGTASTDTQYF
. | 15 | . | TRBV6-1 | CASKTTPTSTDEQFF
. | 12 | . | TRBV11-2 | CASSINRAGYTF
. | 14 | . | TRBV9 | CASSVPSRNTEAFF
few | 15 | . | TRBV10-1 | CASSEVGGTEREQYF